This T cell receptor (beta chain) was sequenced for a study of identical twins. Notes on the study in general: The conclusions drew on cross-sectional statistical analysis instead of tracking the same donors. The authors noted that invariant MAIT and iNKT cells could partly confound zero-insertion analyses. An excess of low generation probability was shown by twin-shared out-of-frame alpha sequences.

TCRdb reprocessed the 5' RACE reads with MiXCR, giving one entry per CDR3 protein. There are about 660,000 distinct CDR3 sequences in the sample; 8% to 9% occur only once, and approximately 0.89% lies in the top ten. With V trimmed by 0 bases and J by 4 bases, 8 bases remained unmatched. CDR1 and CDR2 (germline): SGHNT, YENEEA. This CDR3 region has 17 residues. This clonotype was seen only a few times. As yet, its antigen is unknown. Another study also made use of these data, one on yellow fever vaccine responses in identical twins.

The J gene is TRBJ2-2, the V gene TRBV11-3; 7 bases match TRBD2. Sequencing was done on a sample of PBMCs. The sequence derives from a woman aged 18-30 years in good health. The CDR3 region has the DNA TGTGCCAGCAGCTTAGAACTTAGCGGGCGAGGCACCGGGGAGCTGTTTTTT. Translation gives CASSLELSGRGTGELFF.